These T cell receptor beta chains were read from a single sample in a study of T cells in Graves' hyperthyroidism and ophthalmopathy. Via MiXCR, TCRdb re-called the multiplex PCR reads, giving one row per CDR3 protein. This sample yields some 370,000 distinct CDR3 sequences, of which roughly 17% are seen a single time; around 35% belongs to the top ten. What was sequenced was blood. The source of these receptors is a woman aged 30 to 39 with Graves' hyperthyroidism that later progressed to Graves' ophthalmopathy. Both conserved end residues are part of each CDR3. The order of the fields is clone size, V gene, D gene, J gene, CDR3 DNA, CDR3 protein. D genes are given only for firm matches. Expanded clones get a size class; other rows say once, few or many, or leave the size out.

abundance: few
v_gene: TRBV10-2
d_gene: NA
j_gene: TRBJ1-1
CDR3nt: TGCGCCAGCACCTGGGGAGGGCTAACTGAAGCTTTCTTT
CDR3aa: CASTWGGLTEAFF

abundance: NA
v_gene: TRBV10-3
d_gene: NA
j_gene: TRBJ2-7
CDR3nt: TGTGCCGTGCGGGACAACTACGAGCAGTACTTC
CDR3aa: CAVRDNYEQYF

abundance: many
v_gene: TRBV5-5
d_gene: TRBD1
j_gene: TRBJ2-3
CDR3nt: TGTGCCAGCAGCTTGGAAATGGGACAGGTGGTAGATACGCAGTATTTT
CDR3aa: CASSLEMGQVVDTQYF

abundance: many
v_gene: TRBV5-1
d_gene: NA
j_gene: TRBJ1-2
CDR3nt: TGCGCCAGCACGCGAGAGAACCAGGGGCCGGAGTATGGCTACACCTTC
CDR3aa: CASTRENQGPEYGYTF

abundance: NA
v_gene: TRBV7-9
d_gene: TRBD2
j_gene: TRBJ2-1
CDR3nt: TGTGCCAGCAGCCCCACTAGCGGGAGAAAGTACCATGAGCAGTTCTTC
CDR3aa: CASSPTSGRKYHEQFF

abundance: many
v_gene: TRBV27
d_gene: NA
j_gene: TRBJ2-7
CDR3nt: TGTGCCAGCAGACTGCAGGGTGAGGGTTGGTACGAGCAGTACTTC
CDR3aa: CASRLQGEGWYEQYF

abundance: many
v_gene: TRBV2
d_gene: TRBD2
j_gene: TRBJ2-1
CDR3nt: TGTGCCAGCAGTCGGGACTACCTCACCTCCTACAATGAGCAGTTCTTC
CDR3aa: CASSRDYLTSYNEQFF

abundance: NA
v_gene: TRBV20-1
d_gene: TRBD2
j_gene: TRBJ2-1
CDR3nt: TGCAGTGCTAGTGTGGCGGGAGGGAATTACAATGAGCAGTTCTTC
CDR3aa: CSASVAGGNYNEQFF

abundance: few
v_gene: TRBV28
d_gene: TRBD1
j_gene: TRBJ1-2
CDR3nt: TGTGCCAGCAGCTCCGACAGGGTGGCGTACACCTTC
CDR3aa: CASSSDRVAYTF

abundance: NA
v_gene: TRBV28
d_gene: NA
j_gene: TRBJ1-4
CDR3nt: TGTGCCAGCGACCGGGGGGGCATGGGGGAAAAACTGTTTTTT
CDR3aa: CASDRGGMGEKLFF

abundance: many
v_gene: TRBV27
d_gene: NA
j_gene: TRBJ1-1
CDR3nt: TGTGCCAGCATCAGAGACAGTGGGTTGAACACTGAAGCTTTCTTT
CDR3aa: CASIRDSGLNTEAFF

abundance: many
v_gene: TRBV10-3
d_gene: NA
j_gene: TRBJ2-2
CDR3nt: TGTGCCATCAGTGAGATCCGCCCTCGGGACACCGGGGAGCTGTTTTTT
CDR3aa: CAISEIRPRDTGELFF

abundance: many
v_gene: TRBV6-1
d_gene: NA
j_gene: TRBJ2-7
CDR3nt: TGTGCCAGCAGCGAGCAGGCCTCCTACGAGCAGTACTTC
CDR3aa: CASSEQASYEQYF

abundance: NA
v_gene: TRBV4-1
d_gene: TRBD1
j_gene: TRBJ2-2
CDR3nt: TGCGCCAGCAGCCAAGACCCGGGACAGGCCACCGGGGAGCTGTTTTTT
CDR3aa: CASSQDPGQATGELFF